The next 29 T cell receptor beta chains were all read from a single sample in a study of blood T cell repertoires in COVID-19. Only in-frame clones appear in the TCRdb table, and some are missing; sequencing was by immunoSEQ multiplex PCR. The data contain 150,000 or so clones, around 85% of them seen just once; the ten biggest clones take up roughly 4%. Input material: peripheral blood. All receptors derive from a woman in her seventies with acute or convalescent COVID-19.

This chain uses TRBV20-1 with TRBJ1-2; no reliable D call. The CDR3 extends over 13 amino acids. In germline, CDR1 is DFQATT, CDR2 SNEGSKA (reference sequence). V was shortened by 3 bases and J by 3 bases, with 11 bases between the two germline ends. CDR3 sequence (DNA): TGCAGTGCTAGTACCCGGGTTGACTATGGCTACACCTTC. The encoded protein is CSASTRVDYGYTF.

J is TRBJ1-1 and V is TRBV6-9, with a possible D match to TRBD1 (5 bases). Germline values: CDR1 MNHGY, CDR2 SVAAGI. This CDR3 has 14 residues. The V end was cut by 7 bases, the J end by 3 bases, with 15 bases between. CDR3 coding DNA: TGTGCCAGCACTATCAGGGTGCCGGACACTGAAGCTTTCTTT. Protein: CASTIRVPDTEAFF.

V gene TRBV12-3 or TRBV12-4 combines with J gene TRBJ1-4; D gene ambiguous. The CDR3 contains 13 residues. V was pared by 8 bases and J by 0 bases, with 7 bases between. The CDR3 loop is CASALATNEKLFF. The CDR3 region has the DNA TGTGCCAGCGCGTTGGCAACTAATGAAAAACTGTTTTTT.

V and J are TRBV7-8 and TRBJ1-1; 7 bases are shared with TRBD1. This CDR3 has 14 amino acids. Germline lookup yields CDR1 SGHVS and CDR2 FQNEAQ. The junction had 7 bases not matched to a gene; V was cut back by 5 bases and J by 4 bases. The CDR3 sequence: CASSQTGRGTEAFF. The CDR3, as DNA: TGTGCCAGCAGCCAGACAGGGCGGGGCACTGAAGCTTTCTTT. Based on the CDR3 plus reference TRBV7-8 and TRBJ1-1, the full variable domain is GAGVSQSPRYKVAKRGQDVALRCDPISGHVSLFWYQQALGQGPEFLTYFQNEAQLDKSGLPSDRFFAERPEGSVSTLKIQRTQQEDSAVYLCASSQTGRGTEAFFGQGTRLTVV.

This chain connects TRBV7-2 to TRBJ2-5, with 8 bases identical to TRBD2. Trimming at V came to 4 bases and at J to 4 bases, leaving 11 bases not matched to a gene. The CDR3 runs 16 residues. Germline lookup yields CDR1 SGHTA and CDR2 FQGNSA. The CDR3 DNA is TGTGCCAGCAGCTATCAATCGGCGGGGGGTCTAGAGACCCAGTACTTC. Translation: CASSYQSAGGLETQYF. The whole variable domain, remainder taken from reference TRBV7-2 and TRBJ2-5, is GAGVSQSPSNKVTEKGKDVELRCDPISGHTALYWYRQSLGQGLEFLIYFQGNSAPDKSGLPSDRFSAERTGGSVSTLTIQRTQQEDSAVYLCASSYQSAGGLETQYFGPGTRLLVL.

The chain joins TRBV12-3 or TRBV12-4 to TRBJ2-1, with D maybe TRBD2 (6 bases). The CDR3 extends over 13 amino acids. Trimming stripped 5 bases from V and 9 bases from J, with 14 bases between. CDR3 protein: CASSPIRGGEQFF. The CDR3 region has the DNA TGTGCCAGCAGTCCTATCCGGGGAGGTGAGCAGTTCTTC.

The gene calls are TRBV28 and TRBJ1-2; TRBD1 matches 8 bases. Germline-derived CDR1 and CDR2 are MDHEN and SYDVKM. CDR3 length: 14 amino acids. Germline trimming cut 7 bases from V and 6 bases from J; bases unmatched to any gene: 10. This chain's CDR3 is CASNVRGLANGYTF. As DNA, the CDR3 is TGTGCCAGCAACGTCAGGGGGCTGGCGAATGGCTACACCTTC.

CDR3 protein: CASRYTGQGFSPLHF. The DNA for the CDR3 is TGTGCCAGCAGGTACACGGGACAGGGGTTCTCACCCCTCCACTTT. The V and J genes are TRBV2 and TRBJ1-6, with 10 bases aligning to TRBD1. The CDR3 has 15 residues. Per germline, CDR1 SNHLY and CDR2 FYNNEI. The V gene end was trimmed by 6 bases and the J gene end by 10 bases; junction bases not matched to a gene: 9. Full variable domain (missing parts from reference TRBV2 and TRBJ1-6): EPEVTQTPSHQVTQMGQEVILRCVPISNHLYFYWYRQILGQKVEFLVSFYNNEISEKSEIFDDQFSVERPDGSNFTLKIRSTKLEDSAMYFCASRYTGQGFSPLHFGNGTRLTVT.

The chain couples TRBV4-1 to TRBJ1-6; D is undetermined. CDR1 MGHRA and CDR2 YSYEKL come from the germline V gene. V gave up 1 base and J gave up 9 bases, with 13 bases separating them. CDR3 size: 15 residues. CDR3 nucleotides: TGCGCCAGCAGCCAAGGTTACACGGGTTTTTCACCCCTCCACTTT. Translation gives CASSQGYTGFSPLHF.

This clone occurred a few times. The V and J genes are TRBV14 and TRBJ2-1; 9 positions agree with TRBD2. The germline V gene encodes CDR1 SGHDN and CDR2 FVKESK. The V and J ends lost 1 base and 2 bases, in that order; junction bases with no gene match: 12. The CDR3 consists of 19 residues. CDR3 nucleotides: TGTGCCAGCAGCCAAGGGTCTTGGATAGCGGGAGCAGCCTACAATGAGCAGTTCTTC. Residues: CASSQGSWIAGAAYNEQFF.

The CDR3 nucleotides read TGTGCCAGCAGCTTAGAGGGACAGAGCTATGGCTACACCTTC. Translating it yields CASSLEGQSYGYTF. J is TRBJ1-2 and V is TRBV7-9, with TRBD1 identical over 7 bases. The germline V gene encodes CDR1 SEHNR and CDR2 FQNEAQ (reference sequence). This CDR3 region has 14 residues. Unmatched junction bases numbered 3, after V lost 1 base and J lost 4 bases.

The V and J genes are TRBV6-6 and TRBJ1-5; a possible D gene is TRBD1 (6 bases). The germline V and J ends were trimmed by 5 bases and 6 bases, with 20 bases remaining between them. Germline lookup yields CDR1 MNHNY and CDR2 SVGAGI (reference sequence). CDR3 length equals 16 residues. Written as DNA, the CDR3 is TGTGCCAGCAGTAACCGCTTTCGGGGGGCGATTCAGCCCCAGCATTTT. Translating it yields CASSNRFRGAIQPQHF.

The chain has TRBV7-9 and TRBJ2-5; D perhaps matches TRBD2 (5 bases). Germline CDR1 SEHNR, CDR2 FQNEAQ (reference sequence). This CDR3 has 13 amino acids. The V and J ends lost 1 base and 5 bases respectively, with 8 bases between them. The CDR3 protein is CASSLEASETQYF. CDR3 nucleotide sequence: TGTGCCAGCAGCTTAGAGGCTAGCGAGACCCAGTACTTC. Supplemented by reference TRBV7-9 and TRBJ2-5, the full variable domain reads DTGVSQNPRHKITKRGQNVTFRCDPISEHNRLYWYRQTLGQGPEFLTYFQNEAQLEKSRLLSDRFSAERPKGSFSTLEIQRTEQGDSAMYLCASSLEASETQYFGPGTRLLVL.

The V call is TRBV10-1, the J call TRBJ1-1; D is perhaps TRBD1 (6 bases). The CDR3 covers 14 residues. The germline V gene encodes CDR1 WNHNN and CDR2 SYGVQD (reference sequence). Trimming shortened V by 2 bases and J by 8 bases, and 15 bases separated the two germline ends. The CDR3 loop reads CASSETKGGDEAFF. CDR3 sequence (DNA): TGCGCCAGCAGTGAGACGAAAGGGGGTGACGAAGCTTTCTTT.

V and J are TRBV7-8 and TRBJ1-5, with TRBD1 as a possible D gene (5 bases). The V end was cut by 1 base, the J end by 3 bases, with 19 bases between. The CDR3 runs 18 residues. Per germline, CDR1 SGHVS and CDR2 FQNEAQ. CDR3 bases: TGTGCCAGCAGCTTAGATCCCGCCTTAGGGGCCGTCAATCAGCCCCAGCATTTT. This translates into CASSLDPALGAVNQPQHF.

The J gene is TRBJ2-7, the V gene TRBV5-1, with 15 bases aligning to TRBD2. With V trimmed by 6 bases and J by 2 bases, 15 bases remained unmatched. The CDR3 consists of 19 residues. CDR1 SGHRS and CDR2 YFSETQ come from the germline V gene. The CDR3 is CASKLSAGLAGGGAYEQYF. DNA of the CDR3: TGCGCCAGCAAATTAAGTGCGGGACTAGCGGGAGGAGGGGCCTACGAGCAGTACTTC.

The chain carries TRBV24-1 and TRBJ1-1; D is unresolved. Germline V lookup: CDR1 KGHDR, CDR2 SFDVKD. Trimming took off 6 bases at V and 2 bases at J, with 9 bases between the two ends. This CDR3 region has 13 residues. The DNA of the CDR3 is TGTGCCACCAGTCTCGGTAGTAACACTGAAGCTTTCTTT. Protein product: CATSLGSNTEAFF.

This chain connects TRBV27 to TRBJ1-1, with TRBD1 matching over 7 bases. Germline CDR1 MNHEY, CDR2 SMNVEV (reference sequence). The V and J ends lost 8 bases and 1 base, in that order; junction bases with no gene match: 1. This CDR3 region has 12 residues. CDR3 sequence: CASWTGNTEAFF. As DNA, the CDR3 is TGTGCCAGCTGGACAGGGAACACTGAAGCTTTCTTT.

The chain employs TRBV5-8 and TRBJ1-4; possible D gene TRBD1, 5 bases. The CDR3 contains 15 residues. V was cut by 1 base and J by 2 bases, with 9 bases left in between. CDR1 is SGHTS and CDR2 is YDEGEE in the germline V gene. The CDR3 loop reads CASSLRGGTNEKLFF. The DNA of the CDR3 is TGTGCCAGCAGCTTGCGGGGGGGGACTAATGAAAAACTGTTTTTT. The whole variable domain, filled in from reference TRBV5-8 and TRBJ1-4, reads EAGVTQSPTHLIKTRGQQATLRCSPISGHTSVYWYQQALGLGLQFLLWYDEGEERNRGNFPPRFSGRQFPNYSSELNVNALELEDSALYLCASSLRGGTNEKLFFGSGTQLSVL.

This rearrangement joins TRBV10-3 to TRBJ1-4, with 10 bases fitting TRBD1. Germline CDR1 reads ENHRY; CDR2 reads SYGVKD. Losses at the gene ends were 8 bases for V and 0 bases for J; bases not matched to a gene: 3. The CDR3 is made up of 15 amino acids. The CDR3 is CAIGGQGATNEKLFF. The CDR3 coding sequence is TGTGCCATCGGAGGACAGGGGGCAACTAATGAAAAACTGTTTTTT.

This clone is a singleton in its sample. The genes are TRBV7-9 and TRBJ2-1, with D maybe TRBD1 (7 bases). Between the trimmed V and J ends, which lost 1 base and 5 bases, there was a span of 12 bases. The CDR3 extends over 15 amino acids. The germline V gene encodes CDR1 SEHNR and CDR2 FQNEAQ (reference sequence). In nucleotides, the CDR3 is TGTGCCAGCAGCTTAGTCAGGGGGGTAAACAATGAGCAGTTCTTC. It codes for CASSLVRGVNNEQFF.

The CDR3 here is CASSQEALQGERGYTF. In DNA form, the CDR3 reads TGTGCCAGCAGCCAAGAGGCCTTACAGGGGGAGCGTGGCTACACCTTC. The chain employs TRBV3-1 (or the pseudogene TRBV3-2) and TRBJ1-2; 8 nucleotides match TRBD1. CDR1 LGHDT and CDR2 YNNKEL come from the germline V gene (reference sequence). The junction had 10 bases not matched to a gene; V was cut back by 0 bases and J by 7 bases. The CDR3 is made up of 16 amino acids.

The chain is built from TRBV18 and TRBJ1-4; D is unclear. The CDR3 has 13 amino acids. Germline CDR1 and CDR2: KGHSH and LQKENI. V was pared by 0 bases and J by 8 bases, with 7 bases between. The CDR3: CASSPPSEEKLFF. CDR3 DNA: TGTGCCAGCTCACCACCCTCGGAGGAAAAACTGTTTTTT.

The chain has TRBV6-2 or TRBV6-3 and TRBJ2-2; unclear D gene. Trimming took off 3 bases at V and 0 bases at J, with 14 bases between the two ends. CDR1 is MNHEY and CDR2 is SVGEGT in the germline V gene. The CDR3 has 17 amino acids. This CDR3 reads CASSYLPRFANTGELFF. DNA for the CDR3: TGTGCCAGCAGTTATTTGCCCAGATTCGCGAACACCGGGGAGCTGTTTTTT.

The chain joins TRBV7-6 to TRBJ2-6, with a tentative D call TRBD2 (6 bases). The CDR3 consists of 18 residues. Germline-derived CDR1 and CDR2 are SGHVS and FNYEAQ. The V and J ends lost 5 bases and 1 base respectively, with 18 bases between them. The CDR3 nucleotides read TGTGCCAGCAGCCGGACCCGGGGGAGTTTGTCTGGGGCCAACGTCCTGACTTTC. Protein sequence: CASSRTRGSLSGANVLTF.

The chain is built from TRBV5-8 and TRBJ2-1; TRBD1 aligns across 7 bases. Germline CDR1 is SGHTS and CDR2 is YDEGEE. CDR3 length equals 14 residues. After removal of 3 bases from V and 4 bases from J, the junction contained 4 bases not matched to a gene. This CDR3 reads CASSSRDRYNEQFF. DNA of the CDR3: TGTGCCAGCAGCTCCCGGGACAGATACAATGAGCAGTTCTTC.

The chain links TRBV6-5 to TRBJ2-7; possible D gene TRBD2, 6 bases. The CDR3 extends over 11 amino acids. V was clipped by 7 bases and J by 5 bases, with 9 bases between them. Germline V gene lookup returns CDR1 MNHEY and CDR2 SVGAGI. The CDR3 DNA follows: TGTGCCAGCACCCGGGGGAACGAGCAGTACTTC. This codes for CASTRGNEQYF.

The genes are TRBV5-1 and TRBJ2-2; 8 bases align to TRBD2. V shed 3 bases, J shed 3 bases, and the junction held 13 bases outside the gene matches. This CDR3 comprises 18 residues. Looked up from germline, CDR1 is SGHRS and CDR2 is YFSETQ. CDR3 coding DNA: TGCGCCAGCAGCTGGGGGTTTGAAAGCGGGAGTGACACCGGGGAGCTGTTTTTT. Translated: CASSWGFESGSDTGELFF.

CDR3 amino acids: CASSYVGQLWGYTF. The CDR3 DNA is TGTGCCAGCAGTTACGTGGGACAGCTCTGGGGCTACACCTTC. V usage is TRBV6-2 or TRBV6-3 and J usage is TRBJ1-2; 7 nucleotides line up with TRBD1. Germline V gives CDR1 MNHEY, CDR2 SVGEGT. The CDR3 extends over 14 amino acids. Germline trimming cut 2 bases from V and 8 bases from J; bases unmatched to any gene: 8.